This TCR gamma chain emerged from a study of Vδ1+ human thymocytes listed by TCRdb under 2018. About the full investigation: As a data resource, the study described the mRNA-level TRG and TRD CDR3 repertoires found in highly purified Vdelta1+ thymocytes taken from young children. The multiplex-based CDR3 amplicon strategy had previously been validated against 5'RACE-based CDR3 amplicon generation methods.

Findings and caveats that apply to the study as a whole: Donors shared many TRG clonotypes (up to about 7x10^3), but TRD repertoires were essentially private, with at most 130 shared. In contrast to oligoclonal peripheral blood repertoires, thymic TRG and TRD repertoires appeared to be highly polyclonal with Gaussian CDR3 length distributions. Because unexpected Vdelta2 sequences could lead to misinterpretation of bulk repertoire data, the authors recommended using highly purified populations and single-cell validation. Around a fifth of thymic TRD sequences were found to be Vdelta2 (and few were Vdelta3) despite high sort purity, in contrast to peripheral blood Vdelta1+ controls. Donors did not cluster by age or sex, so the analyses were not stratified by age or sex.

RNA was isolated using the RNeasy mini kit, and reverse transcription was performed with Superscript III. CDR3 amplicons were produced by multiplex PCR using pooled V-gene forward primers and a constant-region reverse primer with Illumina adaptor overhangs. After gel purification, amplicons were indexed with Nextera index primers over approximately 8 extra PCR cycles and were then purified with AMPure XP beads. Libraries were sequenced on an Illumina MiSeq with paired-end 250 bp reads, dual indexing and around 22% PhiX spike-in. Per the original workflow: FastQC was used to check read quality, and ea-utils fastq-join was used to merge TRG read pairs. Annotation of sequences was performed with IMGT/HighV-QUEST, only productive sequences with unambiguous V-gene assignment were retained, and clonotypes were defined by identical CDR3 sequence. VDJtools 1.1.1, tcR 2.2.3, Treemap and vegan Shannon diversity in R 3.4.4 were used for downstream analysis. Clones were re-identified by TCRdb from the public reads with CATT, and rows with the same DNA were merged. The V and J calls, along with clone size, are taken from TCRdb and not from the paper's own processing. The sample table records thousands of gamma-chain clones; 40% to 50% of these occur just once. The top ten clones comprise around 2% of the sample.

Thymic samples were depleted of alphabeta T cells, then CD3+ TCRVdelta1+ TCRVdelta2- thymocytes were FACS-sorted. A purity of roughly 98% to 99.6% was achieved for sorted Vdelta1+ thymocytes. The thymic specimens were obtained from seven or eight paediatric patients who were undergoing corrective cardiac surgery and ranged in age from roughly 5 days to 16 months. After the thymic tissue was dispersed, mononuclear cells were isolated using a Histopaque-1077 density gradient. The staining antibodies were anti-TCRVdelta1 clone TS8.2, anti-TCRVdelta2 clone B6, anti-CD3 clone HIT3a and anti-TCRalphabeta clone IP26. CDR1 and CDR2, looked up from the germline V gene, are EGSTGY and YDSYTSSV. Here V drops 5 bases and J drops 7 bases, and the junction holds 8 bases not matched to any gene. The CDR3, from cysteine to phenylalanine, totals 12 residues. Of all the DNA, just the CDR3 is kept, 36 bases in frame from base 1.

In regard to this clone: Its recognized antigen is unknown. Base-call qualities are not available, and no considerably larger clone is one nucleotide away.

Source material: Vdelta1+ gamma-delta thymocytes from the thymus. The cell subset or site label on this specimen signifies: FACS-sorted CD3+ TCRalphabeta- TCRVdelta1+ TCRVdelta2- thymocytes. The receptor comes from a boy under two years old who had congenital heart surgery. This receptor chain uses TRGV4 and TRGJ1 or TRGJ2. The J gene, missing from TCRdb, was assigned here through DNA to germline matching. Read as DNA, the sequence is TGTGCCACCTGGGCCAGAGGATATAAGAAACTCTTT. Its coded protein is CATWARGYKKLF.